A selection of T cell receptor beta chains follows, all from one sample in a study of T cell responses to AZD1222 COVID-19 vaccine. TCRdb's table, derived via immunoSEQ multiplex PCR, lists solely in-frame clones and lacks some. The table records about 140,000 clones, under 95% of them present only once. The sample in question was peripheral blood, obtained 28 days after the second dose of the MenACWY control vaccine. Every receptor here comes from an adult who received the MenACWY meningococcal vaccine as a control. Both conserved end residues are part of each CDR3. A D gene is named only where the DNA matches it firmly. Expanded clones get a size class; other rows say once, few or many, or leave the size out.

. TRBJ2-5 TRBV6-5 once CASSYGQSGGFLTQYF TGTGCCAGCAGTTACGGCCAGTCCGGGGGCTTTTTGACCCAGTACTTC
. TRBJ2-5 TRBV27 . CASSLSGRSLINQETQYF TGTGCCAGCAGTTTATCGGGCAGGAGTCTAATAAACCAAGAGACCCAGTACTTC
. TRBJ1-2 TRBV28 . CASRLVGGGYGYTF TGTGCCAGCAGGCTAGTGGGGGGTGGCTATGGCTACACCTTC
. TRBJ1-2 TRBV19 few CAADRDGYGYTF TGTGCGGCTGACCGGGACGGATATGGCTACACCTTC
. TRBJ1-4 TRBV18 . CASSPPGDNEKLFF TGTGCCAGCTCACCACCGGGCGATAATGAAAAACTGTTTTTT
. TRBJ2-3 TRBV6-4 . CATRDVTDTQYF TGTGCCACAAGGGACGTCACAGATACGCAGTATTTT
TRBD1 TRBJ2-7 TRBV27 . CASKLTGTDEQYF TGTGCCAGCAAGCTGACAGGGACAGACGAGCAGTACTTC
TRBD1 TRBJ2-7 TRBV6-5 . CASSGQGGYYEQYF TGTGCCAGCAGCGGACAGGGGGGATACTACGAGCAGTACTTC
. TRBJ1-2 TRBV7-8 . CASSLVSANGYTF TGTGCCAGCAGCTTAGTTTCAGCTAATGGCTACACCTTC
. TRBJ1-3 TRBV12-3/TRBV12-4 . CASRPIGNTIYF TGTGCCAGCAGACCCATTGGAAACACCATATATTTT
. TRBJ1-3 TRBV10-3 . CAITDGQTSGNTIYF TGTGCCATCACTGATGGACAGACCTCTGGAAACACCATATATTTT
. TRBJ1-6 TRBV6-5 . CASTSGGHNSPLHF TGTGCCAGCACCTCCGGGGGACATAATTCACCCCTCCACTTT
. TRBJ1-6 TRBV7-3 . CASAAGTINSPLHF TGTGCCAGCGCTGCCGGGACAATTAATTCACCCCTCCACTTT
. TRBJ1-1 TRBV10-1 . CASSADGGAPEAFF TGCGCCAGCAGTGCCGACGGGGGGGCTCCCGAAGCTTTCTTT
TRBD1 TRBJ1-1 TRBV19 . CASSILGQGLGDTEAFF TGTGCCAGTAGTATTTTAGGACAGGGGCTGGGTGACACTGAAGCTTTCTTT
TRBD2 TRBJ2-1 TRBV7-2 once CASSSGLAPNEQFF TGTGCCAGCAGCTCCGGACTAGCCCCCAATGAGCAGTTCTTC
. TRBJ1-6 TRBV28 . CASSLPQGSYNSPLHF TGTGCCAGCAGTTTACCGCAGGGCTCCTATAATTCACCCCTCCACTTT
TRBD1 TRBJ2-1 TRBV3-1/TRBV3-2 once CASSRISGQDNEQFF TGTGCCAGCAGCCGCATATCAGGACAGGACAATGAGCAGTTCTTC
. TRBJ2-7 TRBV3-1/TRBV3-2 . CASSQASGAAYEQYF TGTGCCAGCAGCCAAGCCTCCGGGGCGGCCTACGAGCAGTACTTC
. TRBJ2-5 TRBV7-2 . CASSIQGGQETQYF TGTGCCAGCAGCATACAGGGTGGCCAAGAGACCCAGTACTTC
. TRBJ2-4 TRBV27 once CASSSGILAKNIQYF TGTGCCAGCAGTTCAGGGATACTAGCCAAAAACATTCAGTACTTC
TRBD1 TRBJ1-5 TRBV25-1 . CASSAQGAGQPQHF TGTGCCAGCAGTGCACAGGGGGCAGGTCAGCCCCAGCATTTT
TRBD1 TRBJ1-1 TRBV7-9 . CASSLGDRGRNTEAFF TGTGCCAGCAGCTTAGGGGACAGGGGAAGGAACACTGAAGCTTTCTTT
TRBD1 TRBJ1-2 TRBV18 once CASSPDGQGAGGYTF TGTGCCAGCTCACCGGACGGACAGGGGGCTGGCGGCTACACCTTC
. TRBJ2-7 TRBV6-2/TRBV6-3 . CASTPGGGSYEQYF TGTGCCAGCACCCCCGGGGGAGGATCCTACGAGCAGTACTTC
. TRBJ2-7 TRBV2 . CASRSSRRAESEQYF TGTGCCAGCAGATCCTCCCGGAGAGCGGAATCCGAGCAGTACTTC
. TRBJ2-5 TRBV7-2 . CASSLVMGLETQYF TGTGCCAGCAGCTTAGTGATGGGGTTGGAGACCCAGTACTTC
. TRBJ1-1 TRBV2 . CASSERGKGYTEAFF TGTGCCAGCAGTGAAAGGGGGAAAGGTTACACTGAAGCTTTCTTT
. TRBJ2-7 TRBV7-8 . CASSFRDEQYF TGTGCCAGCAGCTTCAGGGACGAGCAGTACTTC
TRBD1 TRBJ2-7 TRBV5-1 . CASSLTGTGGMDEQYF TGCGCCAGCAGCTTAACCGGGACAGGGGGCATGGACGAGCAGTACTTC
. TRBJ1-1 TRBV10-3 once CAIRAEQINTEAFF TGTGCCATCAGAGCGGAGCAGATTAACACTGAAGCTTTCTTT
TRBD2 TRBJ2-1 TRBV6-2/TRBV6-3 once CASSSALGLAGLLLEQFF TGTGCCAGCAGTTCCGCCCTGGGACTAGCGGGATTACTGCTCGAGCAGTTCTTC
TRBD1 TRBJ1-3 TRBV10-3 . CATQGAAGGNTIYF TGTGCCACCCAGGGGGCTGCGGGTGGAAACACCATATATTTT
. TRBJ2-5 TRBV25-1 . CASSEAEVPETQYF TGTGCCAGCAGTGAAGCGGAAGTCCCAGAGACCCAGTACTTC
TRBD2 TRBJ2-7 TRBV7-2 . CASTYRTGGEQYF TGTGCCAGCACCTATCGGACCGGGGGGGAGCAGTACTTC
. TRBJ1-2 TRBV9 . CASSVADRNYGYTF TGTGCCAGCAGCGTAGCCGACAGAAACTATGGCTACACCTTC
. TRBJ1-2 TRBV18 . CASSPQGHGGYTF TGTGCCAGCTCACCACAGGGACACGGTGGCTACACCTTC
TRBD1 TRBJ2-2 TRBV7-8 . CASSLETGISGELFF TGTGCCAGCAGCTTAGAGACAGGGATAAGCGGGGAGCTGTTTTTT
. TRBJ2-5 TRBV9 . CASSVGAAPEAQYF TGTGCCAGCAGCGTAGGAGCGGCCCCAGAGGCCCAGTACTTC
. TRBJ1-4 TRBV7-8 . CASSLAEVNEKLFF TGTGCCAGCAGCTTAGCGGAGGTTAATGAAAAACTGTTTTTT
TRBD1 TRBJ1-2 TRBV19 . CASSIPPLDRVYGYTF TGTGCCAGTAGTATACCCCCTCTCGACAGGGTCTATGGCTACACCTTC
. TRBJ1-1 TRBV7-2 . CASSPPGPFEAFF TGTGCCAGCAGCCCACCGGGGCCCTTTGAAGCTTTCTTT
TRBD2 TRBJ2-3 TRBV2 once CASSVLASGTDTQYF TGTGCCAGCAGTGTTCTGGCTAGCGGGACAGATACGCAGTATTTT
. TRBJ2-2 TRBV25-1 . CASSETGTGELFF TGTGCCAGCAGTGAGACGGGAACCGGGGAGCTGTTTTTT
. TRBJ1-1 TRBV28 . CASTPYGAVGTEAFF TGTGCCAGCACACCATACGGGGCAGTCGGAACTGAAGCTTTCTTT
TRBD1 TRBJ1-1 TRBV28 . CASTITMGQGNTEAFF TGTGCCAGCACTATAACAATGGGACAGGGGAACACTGAAGCTTTCTTT
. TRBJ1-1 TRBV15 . CATSRDIARGTEAFF TGTGCCACCAGCAGAGATATCGCAAGGGGCACTGAAGCTTTCTTT
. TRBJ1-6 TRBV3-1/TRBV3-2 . CASSQDSVGSPLHF TGTGCCAGCAGCCAAGATAGTGTTGGGTCACCCCTCCACTTT
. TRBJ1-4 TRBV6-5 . CASSPGQRADF TGTGCCAGCAGCCCCGGACAGAGGGCGGACTTT
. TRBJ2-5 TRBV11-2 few CASSPYQGALGETQYF TGTGCCAGCAGCCCCTACCAAGGGGCCCTAGGGGAGACCCAGTACTTC
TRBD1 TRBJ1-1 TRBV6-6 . CASTKTPGQGTEAFF TGTGCCAGCACCAAAACGCCGGGACAGGGCACTGAAGCTTTCTTT
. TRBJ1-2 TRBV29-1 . CSVDTPSVGLKNYGYTF TGCAGCGTTGATACCCCCAGCGTCGGACTGAAAAACTATGGCTACACCTTC
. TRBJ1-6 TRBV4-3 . CASSGRNSPLHF TGCGCCAGCAGCGGGCGTAATTCACCCCTCCACTTT